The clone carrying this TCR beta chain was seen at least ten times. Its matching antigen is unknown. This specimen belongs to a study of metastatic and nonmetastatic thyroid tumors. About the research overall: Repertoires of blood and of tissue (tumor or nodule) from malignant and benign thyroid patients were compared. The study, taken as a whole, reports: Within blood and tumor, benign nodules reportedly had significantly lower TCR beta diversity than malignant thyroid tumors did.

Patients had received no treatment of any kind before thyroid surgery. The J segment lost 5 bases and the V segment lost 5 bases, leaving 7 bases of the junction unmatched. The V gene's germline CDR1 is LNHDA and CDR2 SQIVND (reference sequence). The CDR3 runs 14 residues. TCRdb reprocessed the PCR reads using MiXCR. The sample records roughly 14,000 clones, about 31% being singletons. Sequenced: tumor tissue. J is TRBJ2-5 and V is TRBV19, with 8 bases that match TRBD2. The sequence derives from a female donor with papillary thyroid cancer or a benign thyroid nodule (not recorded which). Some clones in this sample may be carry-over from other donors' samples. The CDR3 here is CASSGTSHVETQYF. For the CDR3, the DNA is TGTGCCAGTAGTGGGACTAGTCATGTCGAGACCCAGTACTTC.